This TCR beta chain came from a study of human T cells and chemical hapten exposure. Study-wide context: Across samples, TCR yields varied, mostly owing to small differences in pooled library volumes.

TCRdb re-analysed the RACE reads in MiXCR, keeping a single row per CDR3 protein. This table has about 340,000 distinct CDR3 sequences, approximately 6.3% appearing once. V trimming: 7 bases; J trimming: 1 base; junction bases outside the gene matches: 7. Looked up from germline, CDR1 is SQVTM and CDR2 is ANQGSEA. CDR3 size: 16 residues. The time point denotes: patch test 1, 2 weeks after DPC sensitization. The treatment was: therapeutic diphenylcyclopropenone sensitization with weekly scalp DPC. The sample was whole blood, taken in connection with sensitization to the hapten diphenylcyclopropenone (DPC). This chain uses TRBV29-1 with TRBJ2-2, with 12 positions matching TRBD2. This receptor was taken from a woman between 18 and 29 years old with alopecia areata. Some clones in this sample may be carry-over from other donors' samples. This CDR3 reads CSGRTSGEWNTGELFF. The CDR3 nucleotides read TGCAGCGGGAGGACTAGCGGGGAATGGAACACCGGGGAGCTGTTTTTT.